This TCR beta chain was captured by sequencing in a study of cytotoxic CD8 clonotypes in ibrutinib-treated CLL (dated by TCRdb to the early 2020s). About the investigation overall: The cohort was composed of 10 to 11 relapsed/refractory and roughly 16 treatment-naive patients; IGHV unmutated status was identified in approximately 17 patients. Partial responses were observed in roughly 24 patients and complete responses in 2; after a median follow-up of about 69 months, remission was maintained in about 15 patients and progression was observed in roughly twelve. Longitudinal samples were available for about 30% of the 86 trial participants. An average of about 250,000 productive templates and 94,082 productive rearrangements was obtained per sample. Samples at response were collected after a median of roughly 13 months of treatment, with a range of roughly 6 to 36 months. Cryopreserved peripheral blood mononuclear cells were collected at three points: before therapy, at response, and at either sustained remission or disease progression. Every remission and progressive disease sample was obtained while ibrutinib was still being received by the patients.

Each clonotype received, on average, 10x coverage in deep resolution sequencing performed on a MiSeq, where the target depth lay between 1 in 1 million and 1 in 200,000 T cells. The immunoSEQ hsTCRB Kit was used to generate the TCR beta libraries. In the original analysis: ImmunoSEQ Data Assistant and ImmunoSEQ Analyzer were used for data analysis, and V, D and J genes were assigned according to IMGT definitions. Clonality was computed as one minus normalized Shannon entropy of productive rearrangement frequencies, ranging from 0 to 1. Only overrepresented clonotypes making up at least 0.05% of the repertoire of each patient were included in the public clonotype analysis. Some 14 age-matched healthy donor repertoires from immuneACCESS served as clonality controls. The source is immuneACCESS, and TCRdb retained only in-frame sequences with V and J called. Part of the clones is not carried over; for the studies checked, unresolved V genes explain less than half of this, and the remainder is unexplained. V and J calls and clone size are as listed in that table; D and trimming were resolved from the DNA. The sample data list over 120,000 clones, and approximately 81% of these were observed just once. The ten largest account for about 13% of the sample.

Overall study results and their limits: Lymph node repertoires were not examined, and the timing of sampling was not matched between patients in sustained remission and those whose disease progressed. At ibrutinib response clonality went up, during sustained remission it held steady, and at progression it dropped back toward baseline. At baseline, clonality was higher than in age-matched healthy donors and showed a strong correlation with circulating CD8+ T-cell counts. Public clonotypes were rare and either shrank or stayed stable during treatment, and the rise in clonality at ibrutinib response reflected expansion of private clonotypes.

This clone appeared a single time. The antigen this receptor binds is unknown. Base-call qualities are not available, and no considerably larger clone is one nucleotide away. In the paper's terms, the time point label means: approximately twelve months on ibrutinib. For TCR beta library preparation, about 2 micrograms of genomic DNA were isolated from cryopreserved PBMCs. Longitudinal blood samples from CLL patients on ibrutinib monotherapy were analyzed using high-throughput TCR beta sequencing. Patients were enrolled in a phase 2 open-label single-center ibrutinib monotherapy trial. From the cysteine up to the phenylalanine, the CDR3 has a length of 13 residues. Just the 39-base CDR3 DNA is kept, in frame starting at base 1. Trimming removed 3 bases from V and 5 bases from J, leaving 10 bases between the germline ends. Sequences MGHRA (CDR1) and YSYEKL (CDR2) are obtained from the germline V gene.

The source material was PBMCs, sampled after 12 months of ibrutinib treatment. This TCR came from a human donor with chronic lymphocytic leukemia. The chain uses TRBV4-1 and TRBJ2-5, with no D gene named confidently. The nucleotides read TGCGCCAGCAGCCAGGGTTTGTGGGAGACCCAGTACTTC. Translated, this is CASSQGLWETQYF.